The 20 T cell receptor beta chains in this list originate from one sample, sequenced in a study of CD8+ T cells in alopecia areata. cDNA serving as the sequencing template came from extracted, reverse transcribed RNA. The data were produced by immunoSEQ multiplex PCR, yet TCRdb's version contains in-frame clones alone and is incomplete. The top ten clones hold roughly 0.47% of a sample with 200,000 or so clones, about 53% of them seen once. This specimen was CD4+ T cells sorted from blood, taken at week 0. These receptors were taken from a human donor with alopecia areata.

This clone was counted once. The rearrangement joins TRBV5-1 to TRBJ2-2, with 9 nucleotides matching TRBD2. The CDR3 has 15 residues. Looked up from germline, CDR1 is SGHRS and CDR2 is YFSETQ. The ends lost 4 bases at V and 1 base at J; junction bases unmatched: 2. In DNA, the CDR3 is TGCGCCAGCAGCCCAGCGGGGGGGAACACCGGGGAGCTGTTTTTT. Its translation: CASSPAGGNTGELFF.

The chain links TRBV4-1 to TRBJ1-2; 10 bases agree with TRBD1. CDR3 length: 14 residues. Germline CDR1 and CDR2: MGHRA and YSYEKL. V trimming: 2 bases; J trimming: 6 bases; junction bases outside the gene matches: 3. The CDR3 bases are TGCGCCAGCAGCCAATTGACAGGGGGCAATGGCTACACCTTC. Amino acids: CASSQLTGGNGYTF.

Here the CDR3 DNA reads TGTGCCAGCAGTAACAGGGGGTGGGAGGTAAATGAGCAGTTCTTC. Translated, it gives CASSNRGWEVNEQFF. The chain has TRBV13 and TRBJ2-1; 8 bases match TRBD1. V lost 6 bases to trimming and J lost 7 bases; unmatched junction nucleotides: 11. Germline V gene data show CDR1 as PRHDT and CDR2 as FYEKMQ (reference sequence). The CDR3 sequence is 15 residues long.

Points on this clone: Other DNA sequences in this sample translate to the same CDR3. V usage is TRBV30 and J usage is TRBJ2-1; D possibly corresponds to TRBD2 (5 bases). V dropped 0 bases and J dropped 7 bases, with 7 bases sitting between them. CDR1 is GTSNPN, CDR2 SVGIG, per germline (reference sequence). CDR3 length: 12 amino acids. The CDR3 DNA reads TGTGCCTGGAGTGTACGGGGAAATGAGCAGTTCTTC. Translating it yields CAWSVRGNEQFF.

The chain links TRBV27 to TRBJ2-1; the match to TRBD2 covers 9 bases. V lost 2 bases and J lost 9; bases outside the gene matches: 11. The CDR3 spans 16 residues. The germline gives CDR1 MNHEY, CDR2 SMNVEV (reference sequence). The CDR3 nucleotides read TGTGCCAGCAGTTTACTCGGGCGGGAGGGCCGGAGTGAGCAGTTCTTC. Amino acids: CASSLLGREGRSEQFF.

This clone was found a few times. This chain joins TRBV28 and TRBJ2-1, with 9 bases fitting TRBD1. V gave up 6 bases and J gave up 4 bases; unmatched junction bases: 7. The CDR3 spans 15 residues. Germline values: CDR1 MDHEN, CDR2 SYDVKM. CDR3 amino acids: CASSVGDRDYNEQFF. Here the CDR3 DNA reads TGTGCCAGCAGCGTAGGGGACAGGGATTACAATGAGCAGTTCTTC.

This clone was seen a handful of times. J is TRBJ2-7 and V is TRBV11-2; 7 positions match TRBD1. Germline V gene data show CDR1 as SGHAT and CDR2 as FQNNGV. The CDR3 contains 13 residues. Trimming at V came to 4 bases and at J to 9 bases, leaving 9 bases not matched to a gene. CDR3 sequence: CASSSYRGKAQYF. The CDR3 nucleotides are TGTGCCAGCAGCTCTTACAGGGGAAAAGCGCAGTACTTC.

This clone occurred once. This sequence joins TRBV29-1 and TRBJ1-1; D might be TRBD1 (6 bases). V lost 7 bases and J lost 0, with 12 bases in between. There are 13 residues in the CDR3. CDR1 SQVTM and CDR2 ANQGSEA come from the germline V gene. The CDR3 is CSAPGQLNTEAFF. In DNA, the CDR3 is TGCAGCGCCCCCGGACAGTTGAACACTGAAGCTTTCTTT.

V gene TRBV28 combines with J gene TRBJ1-2; no reliable D call. Germline lookup yields CDR1 MDHEN and CDR2 SYDVKM. The CDR3 extends over 13 amino acids. Trimming shortened V by 2 bases and J by 7 bases, and 11 bases separated the two germline ends. The CDR3 here is CASSLGILPGYTF. The CDR3 DNA reads as TGTGCCAGCAGTTTAGGTATCCTGCCTGGCTACACCTTC.

The CDR3 spells CASSPPGQHNQPQHF. The CDR3, as DNA: TGTGCCAGCTCACCCCCTGGACAGCACAATCAGCCCCAGCATTTT. The genes are TRBV18 and TRBJ1-5; D possibly corresponds to TRBD1 (6 bases). Germline CDR1 reads KGHSH; CDR2 reads LQKENI. The CDR3 has 15 residues. Between the trimmed V and J ends, which lost 3 bases and 3 bases, there was a span of 12 bases.

This chain joins TRBV6-5 and TRBJ2-5; D is possibly TRBD2 (6 bases). The CDR3 has 14 amino acids. Per germline, CDR1 MNHEY and CDR2 SVGAGI. V lost 4 bases, J lost 4 bases, and 13 bases lay in between. The CDR3, as DNA: TGTGCCAGCAGTTCCGAGGGAGGACGAGAGACCCAGTACTTC. Its translation: CASSSEGGRETQYF.

The chain couples TRBV29-1 to TRBJ1-1; TRBD1 might be the D (5 bases). The CDR3 extends over 12 amino acids. Looked up from germline, CDR1 is SQVTM and CDR2 is ANQGSEA. V lost 7 bases to trimming and J lost 2 bases, with 11 bases between them. The CDR3 loop is CSALGGNTEAFF. CDR3 nucleotide sequence: TGCAGCGCCTTGGGGGGTAACACTGAAGCTTTCTTT.

This chain links TRBV19 with TRBJ2-7; TRBD2 aligns across 8 bases. This CDR3 is built from 16 residues. Germline CDR1 reads LNHDA; CDR2 reads SQIVND (reference sequence). Trimming at V came to 4 bases and at J to 5 bases, leaving 13 bases not matched to a gene. CDR3 sequence: CASSRRSPGGGHEQYF. The DNA of the CDR3 is TGTGCCAGTAGTAGAAGATCCCCGGGGGGGGGCCACGAGCAGTACTTC. Complete variable domain (other parts from reference TRBV19 and TRBJ2-7): DGGITQSPKYLFRKEGQNVTLSCEQNLNHDAMYWYRQDPGQGLRLIYYSQIVNDFQKGDIAEGYSVSREKKESFPLTVTSAQKNPTAFYLCASSRRSPGGGHEQYFGPGTRLTVT.

V gene TRBV7-9 combines with J gene TRBJ2-2, with TRBD1 matching 7 bases. The CDR3 extends over 17 amino acids. Germline trimming cut 5 bases from V and 0 bases from J; bases unmatched to any gene: 9. The V gene's germline CDR1 is SEHNR and CDR2 FQNEAQ (reference sequence). CDR3 sequence: CASSPRGTATNTGELFF. The CDR3 DNA reads TGTGCCAGCAGCCCTAGAGGGACAGCGACGAACACCGGGGAGCTGTTTTTT.

The chain carries TRBV4-1 and TRBJ1-5; perhaps TRBD1 as D (6 bases). Trimming left V 3 bases short and J 2 bases short, with 11 bases between. CDR1 is MGHRA and CDR2 is YSYEKL in the germline V gene. The CDR3 has 15 residues. CDR3 in DNA: TGCGCCAGCAGCCACCAGGGGTTGGGCAATCAGCCCCAGCATTTT. Translation: CASSHQGLGNQPQHF.

The chain combines TRBV4-1 with TRBJ2-5; tentatively, D is TRBD1 or TRBD2 (5 bases each). This CDR3 contains 16 residues. V lost 0 bases to trimming and J lost 2 bases, with 13 bases between them. Germline V gene lookup returns CDR1 MGHRA and CDR2 YSYEKL. The CDR3 loop is CASSQDHSRGQETQYF. DNA for the CDR3: TGCGCCAGCAGCCAAGATCACTCGAGGGGACAAGAGACCCAGTACTTC.

This clone has more than one count but fewer than ten. The V call is TRBV25-1, the J call TRBJ1-6; D uncertain. The CDR3 runs 14 residues. V was shortened by 3 bases and J by 5 bases, with 8 bases between the two germline ends. Germline CDR1 and CDR2: MGHDK and SYGVNS. The CDR3 region is CASSELLDNSPLHF. The CDR3 DNA reads as TGTGCCAGCAGTGAGCTTCTGGATAATTCACCCCTCCACTTT.

The CDR3 DNA is TGCAGCGTTGCAAGGACAGATACGCAGTATTTT. Its translation is CSVARTDTQYF. The chain employs TRBV29-1 and TRBJ2-3; no firm D call. Trimming took off 4 bases at V and 3 bases at J, with 5 bases between the two ends. This CDR3 is 11 amino acids long. Looked up from germline, CDR1 is SQVTM and CDR2 is ANQGSEA.

The rearrangement joins TRBV6-5 to TRBJ1-1, with D possibly matching TRBD1 (6 bases). Trimming took 6 bases from V and 2 from J, leaving 13 bases between them. Germline V lookup: CDR1 MNHEY, CDR2 SVGAGI. The CDR3 loop spans 14 amino acids. CDR3 nucleotides: TGTGCCAGCAGCCATAAGGGGGTAAACACTGAAGCTTTCTTT. Translated, it gives CASSHKGVNTEAFF.

This clone was found a few times. The J gene is TRBJ1-2, the V gene TRBV5-5; D is unclear. The CDR3 has 11 amino acids. V was clipped by 4 bases and J by 8 bases, with 9 bases between them. Germline V CDR1 and CDR2: SGHKS, YYEKEE (reference sequence). In nucleotides, the CDR3 is TGTGCCAGCAGCCCCCGTTGGGGCTACACCTTC. Translating gives CASSPRWGYTF.